This is a list of T cell receptor beta chains from one sample in a study of blood T cell repertoires in COVID-19. Profiled with immunoSEQ multiplex PCR; TCRdb holds only in-frame clones, not every one. The table shows some 130,000 clones, with over 85% occurring only once. Sequences were obtained from peripheral blood. These TCRs come from a man aged 50-60 years with active COVID-19. Each CDR3 is given with its conserved first and last residue. A D gene is named only where the DNA matches it firmly. Clone size is stated in some rows and not others, as once, few, many or a class when expanded.

size	V	J	D	DNA	CDR3
many	TRBV7-9	TRBJ1-2	.	TGTGCCAGCACCCGATCGGGGTCCCAGGGGTCGAGCTATGGCTACACCTTC	CASTRSGSQGSSYGYTF
.	TRBV3-1/TRBV3-2	TRBJ2-5	.	TGTGCCAGCAGCCAGAGTAGGACAGACCGGGGAGAGACCCAGTACTTC	CASSQSRTDRGETQYF
.	TRBV5-1	TRBJ1-4	.	TGCGCCAGCAGCTTGGAAGGGGGAAGCGAAAAACTGTTTTTT	CASSLEGGSEKLFF
.	TRBV19	TRBJ2-2	.	TGTGCCAGTAGTCCAAGAGGGCTCCCTCTTGGCGAGCTGTTTTTT	CASSPRGLPLGELFF
.	TRBV9	TRBJ1-6	.	TGTGCCAGCAGCGTAGATCCGGGTGAAAATTCACCCCTCCACTTT	CASSVDPGENSPLHF
.	TRBV19	TRBJ2-2	.	TGTGCCAGTAGTACTCGGACTACCGGGGAGCTGTTTTTT	CASSTRTTGELFF
.	TRBV29-1	TRBJ1-3	.	TGCAGCGTTGCCCAGGTTTCTGGAAACACCATATATTTT	CSVAQVSGNTIYF
.	TRBV5-8	TRBJ2-3	TRBD2	TGTGCCAGCAGCCCATTGGACCTAGCGGAACGCACAGATACGCAGTATTTT	CASSPLDLAERTDTQYF
.	TRBV5-5	TRBJ1-3	TRBD1	TGTGCCAGCAGCTTGGACGGCAGGGGGTCTGGAAACACCATATATTTT	CASSLDGRGSGNTIYF
.	TRBV3-1/TRBV3-2	TRBJ2-2	.	TGTGCCAGCAGCCATAACACGGGGGGGGAGCTGTTTTTT	CASSHNTGGELFF
once	TRBV4-2	TRBJ1-2	.	TGTGCCAGCAGCCAAGACGGGGCAGGGAGGGACTATGGCTACACCTTC	CASSQDGAGRDYGYTF
once	TRBV6-1	TRBJ2-1	TRBD2	TGTGCCAGCAGTGAAGCGGTCGGTACTAGCGGGAATCTTCGCTACAATGAGCAGTTCTTC	CASSEAVGTSGNLRYNEQFF
.	TRBV28	TRBJ1-5	.	TGTGCCAGCCAGGATGATAGCAATCAGCCCCAGCATTTT	CASQDDSNQPQHF
.	TRBV9	TRBJ2-2	.	TGTGCCAGCAGCGTAGAGGCCTGGTCCAGGTCCGGGGAGCTGTTTTTT	CASSVEAWSRSGELFF
.	TRBV7-9	TRBJ2-2	TRBD2	TGTGCCAGCCTCCGGGAGGGAATTAACACCGGGGAGCTGTTTTTT	CASLREGINTGELFF
.	TRBV5-1	TRBJ2-1	.	TGCGCCAGCAGCTTGGAGGCCCCGGGACTTTACTCCTACAATGAGCAGTTCTTC	CASSLEAPGLYSYNEQFF
.	TRBV11-2	TRBJ2-3	TRBD2	TGTGCCAGCAGCTTCCAGCGGGGGTTCACAGATACGCAGTATTTT	CASSFQRGFTDTQYF
.	TRBV9	TRBJ1-6	.	TGTGCCAGCAGCGTCGGAGAACTAGTATTGGGTTCACCCCTCCACTTT	CASSVGELVLGSPLHF
.	TRBV7-2	TRBJ2-3	.	TGTGCCAGCAGCTTAGGTGCTAGTAGCACAGATACGCAGTATTTT	CASSLGASSTDTQYF
.	TRBV28	TRBJ2-3	TRBD2	TGTGCCAGCAGTTTATCACTAGCGGGAGGCCGCGATACGCAGTATTTT	CASSLSLAGGRDTQYF
once	TRBV5-1	TRBJ2-3	.	TGCGCCAGCAGCTTGGGAGGGACTCACGGCACAGATACGCAGTATTTT	CASSLGGTHGTDTQYF
.	TRBV2	TRBJ2-1	TRBD2	TGTGCCAGCACCAATACTTGGGCTAGCGGGACTCATGAGCAGTTCTTC	CASTNTWASGTHEQFF
.	TRBV4-2	TRBJ2-1	TRBD2	TGTGCCAGCAGCCAAATCGGGACTAGCGGGAGGATTCCTGAGCAGTTCTTC	CASSQIGTSGRIPEQFF
few	TRBV19	TRBJ1-5	.	TGTGCCAGTGCAAGGACAGCTTATAGCAATCAGCCCCAGCATTTT	CASARTAYSNQPQHF
.	TRBV5-6	TRBJ2-1	TRBD2	TGTGCCAGCAGGCGGACTAGCGGGAGGACCAATGAGCAGTTCTTC	CASRRTSGRTNEQFF
.	TRBV3-1/TRBV3-2	TRBJ2-4	.	TGTGCCAGCAGCCCCCCCGGGGGCATTCAGTACTTC	CASSPPGGIQYF
.	TRBV2	TRBJ1-4	.	TGTGCCAGCAGTCCTATTGTCCCGGGTCGTGAAAAACTGTTTTTT	CASSPIVPGREKLFF
few	TRBV5-1	TRBJ2-5	TRBD1	TGCGCCAGCAGCCTAGTAGGGACAGTAGAGACCCAGTACTTC	CASSLVGTVETQYF
.	TRBV10-3	TRBJ2-1	.	TGTGCCATCAGTGAGCGGGATAGCTCCTACAATGAGCAGTTCTTC	CAISERDSSYNEQFF
.	TRBV2	TRBJ2-7	.	TGTGCCAGCAGCGCTCGCGGGGTTAGCTACGAGCAGTACTTC	CASSARGVSYEQYF
.	TRBV15	TRBJ2-6	TRBD1	TGTGCCACCAGCAGAGAACAGGGGTGGGCCAACGTCCTGACTTTC	CATSREQGWANVLTF
.	TRBV19	TRBJ2-5	.	TGTGCCAGTAGTGTTATCCGGGGTTCAGAGACCCAGTACTTC	CASSVIRGSETQYF
.	TRBV28	TRBJ1-2	TRBD1	TGTGCCAGCAGTTCGGACAGGGGCTATGGCTACACCTTC	CASSSDRGYGYTF
.	TRBV9	TRBJ2-1	TRBD2	TGTGCCAGCAGCGCGGGACTAGTGTTCTACAATGAGCAGTTCTTC	CASSAGLVFYNEQFF
.	TRBV2	TRBJ1-6	.	TGTGCCAGCAGTGTCCTTGGACAGTCCAGCTCCTATAATTCACCCCTCCACTTT	CASSVLGQSSSYNSPLHF
.	TRBV27	TRBJ2-5	.	TGTGCCAGCGCCTCCTCCGGGGAGACCCAGTACTTC	CASASSGETQYF
.	TRBV5-6	TRBJ2-2	TRBD2	TGTGCCAGCAGCCCGGGACTAGCGGGAAGGGCCGGGGAGCTGTTTTTT	CASSPGLAGRAGELFF
once	TRBV9	TRBJ2-2	TRBD1	TGTGCCAGCAGCCGACTTGCCGGGACAGGGGACACCGGGGAGCTGTTTTTT	CASSRLAGTGDTGELFF
.	TRBV3-1/TRBV3-2	TRBJ1-2	.	TGTGCCAGCAGCCAAGGGGCCCCTTTCGGCTACACCTTC	CASSQGAPFGYTF
.	TRBV7-6	TRBJ2-2	.	TGTGCCAGCTCGCAGATCTCCACCGGGGAGCTGTTTTTT	CASSQISTGELFF
.	TRBV6-6	TRBJ2-5	TRBD2	TGTGCCAGCCAAATCCCGGGACTAGATAAGACTCAGTACTTC	CASQIPGLDKTQYF
.	TRBV14	TRBJ1-2	.	TGTGCCAGCAGCCAAGATGGGGTCAGGGCCCACACCTTC	CASSQDGVRAHTF
.	TRBV5-8	TRBJ2-3	TRBD2	TGTGCCAGCAGCATCGGACTAGCGGGTCTCACAGATACGCAGTATTTT	CASSIGLAGLTDTQYF
.	TRBV3-1/TRBV3-2	TRBJ1-4	TRBD1	TGTGCCAGCAGCCAAATGGGGACAGGGAGAGGTGAAAAACTGTTTTTT	CASSQMGTGRGEKLFF
.	TRBV5-1	TRBJ2-7	.	TGCGCCAGCAGCTTGGGGGGGCATCCACAGAGGTCCTACGAGCAGTACTTC	CASSLGGHPQRSYEQYF
.	TRBV7-9	TRBJ1-1	TRBD1	TGTGCCAGCAGCTTTGACAGGGGTTACACTGAAGCTTTCTTT	CASSFDRGYTEAFF
.	TRBV2	TRBJ2-5	TRBD2	TGTGCCAGTGGGAAGATGACTAGCGGGGTCCAAGAGACCCAGTACTTC	CASGKMTSGVQETQYF
.	TRBV4-1	TRBJ1-3	.	TGCGCCAGCAGCCTCGGGGAGAACACCATATATTTT	CASSLGENTIYF
.	TRBV18	TRBJ2-1	.	TGTGCCAGCTCACGGGGAGCCTACAATGAGCAGTTCTTC	CASSRGAYNEQFF